Detailed here is one T cell receptor beta chain. This clonotype was seen many times. Its antigen is not yet known. No clone much larger than this one lies a single base away; base qualities are absent. This specimen comes from a study of T-cell reconstitution after alpha-beta-depleted transplantation in children (dated by TCRdb to about 2016). Background on the whole study: Using TCR repertoire profiling, the study followed T-cell immune reconstitution in a quantitative way in children after TCRalphabeta/CD19-depleted allogeneic hematopoietic cell transplantation.

Receptor libraries were prepared by PCR. Sequencing was carried out with an Illumina HiSeq 2500. Molecular barcoding was employed in the preparation of TCR libraries, with unique molecular identifiers being used to normalize TCRbeta repertoire quantification. TCRdb trimmed public reads at Q25 via fastp, called clones via MiXCR and kept in-frame beta chains. CDR3 protein duplicates are merged, each entry listing the most common genes and DNA. Here the sample has about 540,000 distinct CDR3 sequences; around 19% occur a single time. Of the sample, 3% to 4% is held by the ten largest clones. Counted from cysteine to phenylalanine, this CDR3 has 17 amino acids. CDR3 DNA only is kept here, 51 bases in frame from base 1. The germline V gene gives CDR1 as MNHEY and CDR2 as SVGAGI. V is reduced by 4 bases and J by 7 bases, leaving a spacing of 23 bases between them.

The rearranged chain carries TRBV6-5 and TRBJ2-1; TRBD2 might be the D gene, on 7 matching bases. This sequence was found in a human donor who donated a stem cell graft to a child with acute lymphoblastic leukemia. This specimen was PBMCs from the stem cell graft donor, taken from the stem cell graft. The CDR3 sequence is CASSLAGGGFSENEQFF. Here is the DNA: TGTGCCAGCAGTTTGGCGGGCGGGGGCTTTTCTGAAAATGAGCAGTTCTTC.